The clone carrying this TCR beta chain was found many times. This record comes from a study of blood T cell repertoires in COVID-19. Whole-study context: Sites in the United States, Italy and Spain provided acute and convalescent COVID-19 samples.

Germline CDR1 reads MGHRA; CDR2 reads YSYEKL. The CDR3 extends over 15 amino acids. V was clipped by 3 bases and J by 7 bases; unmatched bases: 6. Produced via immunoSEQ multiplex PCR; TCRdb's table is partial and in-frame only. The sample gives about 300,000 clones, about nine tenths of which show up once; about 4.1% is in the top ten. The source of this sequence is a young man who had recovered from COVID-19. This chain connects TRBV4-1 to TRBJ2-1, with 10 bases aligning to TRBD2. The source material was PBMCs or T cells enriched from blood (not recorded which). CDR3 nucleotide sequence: TGCGCCAGCAGCCAGGGTCTAGCGGGAGAGAATGAGCAGTTCTTC. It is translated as CASSQGLAGENEQFF.